The text below deals with one TCR beta chain. What it binds is unknown. With 60 Vbeta and 13 Jbeta primers, the PCR was carried out. Using immunoSEQ multiplex PCR, the repertoire was profiled, and TCRdb retains in-frame clones only, with some absent. Counted here are some 160,000 clones, approximately 73% occurring once; the ten biggest clones make up 5% to 6.5%. This sample was taken from a study of cytomegalovirus exposure and HLA in healthy donors. Germline CDR1 and CDR2: LNHDA and SQIVND (reference sequence). Trimming shortened V by 5 bases and J by 4 bases, and 17 bases separated the two germline ends. This CDR3 contains 15 residues. Study observations and caveats: Sequencing depth roughly uniform across donors was assumed in presence/absence analyses.

This TCR came from a woman aged 18-35 years in good health and CMV-seropositive. V usage is TRBV19 and J usage is TRBJ1-1; no firm D call. Sequencing was done on a sample of PBMCs. The DNA for the CDR3 is TGTGCCAGTAGTCTGGGCCGTGAGGGAGCCACTGAAGCTTTCTTT. Translating it yields CASSLGREGATEAFF. The variable domain in full, completed from reference TRBV19 and TRBJ1-1, reads DGGITQSPKYLFRKEGQNVTLSCEQNLNHDAMYWYRQDPGQGLRLIYYSQIVNDFQKGDIAEGYSVSREKKESFPLTVTSAQKNPTAFYLCASSLGREGATEAFFGQGTRLTVV.